Presented here are 32 T cell receptor beta chains from one specimen sequenced in a study of neoadjuvant anti-PD-1 for oral cavity cancer. Measured with immunoSEQ multiplex PCR; TCRdb has only the in-frame clones, and not every one. The sample records about 81,000 clones, approximately 80% being singletons. The sequenced sample was PBMCs, obtained before nivolumab (anti-PD-1) treatment. All receptors derive from a person aged 35 to 85 with oral cavity squamous cell carcinoma.

In DNA, the CDR3 is TGTGCCAGCAGCCCCCAGACGGGACAGGGAATCTACGAGCAGTACTTC. Its translation: CASSPQTGQGIYEQYF. The chain has TRBV6-6 and TRBJ2-7, with TRBD1 matching 9 bases. This CDR3 region has 16 residues. J was trimmed by 3 bases and V by 6 bases; bases with no gene match: 12. Germline CDR1 reads MNHNY; CDR2 reads SVGAGI (reference sequence).

This clone was observed a single time. This rearrangement joins TRBV11-3 to TRBJ2-2, with no clear D. The length of the CDR3 is 13 residues. Germline loops: CDR1 SGHNT, CDR2 YENEEA. Trimming removed 5 bases at V and 7 bases at J, with 11 bases between. CDR3 protein: CASSRPGGGELFF. As DNA, the CDR3 is TGTGCCAGCAGCCGGCCGGGCGGCGGGGAGCTGTTTTTT.

In DNA, the CDR3 is TGTGCCAGCAGTTACTTTGATCAGGGTGAGCAGTACTTC. It codes for CASSYFDQGEQYF. The V call is TRBV6-5, the J call TRBJ2-7; perhaps TRBD1 as D (5 bases). V was pared by 1 base and J by 7 bases, with 11 bases between. CDR3 length: 13 amino acids. Germline V gives CDR1 MNHEY, CDR2 SVGAGI.

The rearrangement uses TRBV7-9 and TRBJ2-2, with 9 bases matching TRBD2. The CDR3 runs 16 residues. The germline CDR1 and CDR2 sequences are SEHNR and FQNEAQ (reference sequence). V was pared by 3 bases and J by 2 bases, with 4 bases of the junction left unmatched. CDR3 sequence: CASSFSSGANTGELFF. The CDR3 DNA follows: TGTGCCAGCAGCTTCTCTAGCGGGGCAAACACCGGGGAGCTGTTTTTT.

The chain combines TRBV6-1 with TRBJ1-5; 8 bases match TRBD1. Looked up from germline, CDR1 is MNHNS and CDR2 is SASEGT. This CDR3 region has 17 residues. V lost 4 bases, J lost 0 bases, and 8 bases stayed unmatched. CDR3 sequence reads: CASSGTGQGYSNQPQHF. The CDR3 region has the DNA TGTGCCAGCAGTGGGACCGGACAGGGATATAGCAATCAGCCCCAGCATTTT.

This chain uses TRBV13 with TRBJ1-1; 9 bases match TRBD1. The CDR3 contains 16 residues. Trimming cost V 5 bases and J 3 bases; bases outside gene matches: 10. Germline V gene sequence: CDR1 PRHDT, CDR2 FYEKMQ (reference sequence). CDR3 sequence (DNA): TGTGCCAGCAGCATTACGGGACAGGGTAAGCACACTGAAGCTTTCTTT. Residues: CASSITGQGKHTEAFF.

This chain connects TRBV13 to TRBJ2-7, with D uncertain. This CDR3 is 12 amino acids long. Per germline, CDR1 PRHDT and CDR2 FYEKMQ (reference sequence). V was clipped by 3 bases and J by 7 bases, with 10 bases between them. CDR3 coding DNA: TGTGCCAGCAGCTTTGGTGGGAAGGAGCAGTACTTC. Translated, it gives CASSFGGKEQYF.

The chain couples TRBV5-1 to TRBJ1-4; maybe TRBD1 (5 bases). V was shortened by 4 bases and J by 13 bases, with 20 bases between the two germline ends. Germline-derived CDR1 and CDR2 are SGHRS and YFSETQ. The CDR3 loop spans 14 amino acids. The CDR3 reads CASSRGDTGNGLFF. CDR3 nucleotide sequence: TGCGCCAGCAGCCGGGGGGATACGGGAAATGGACTGTTTTTT.

This chain joins TRBV18 and TRBJ2-7; 9 positions match TRBD2. Germline V gene lookup returns CDR1 KGHSH and CDR2 LQKENI. This CDR3 is built from 14 residues. The J segment lost 2 bases and the V segment lost 3 bases, leaving 2 bases of the junction unmatched. The CDR3 nucleotides are TGTGCCAGCTCACCCGCGGGAGGGACCTACGAGCAGTACTTC. Its translation: CASSPAGGTYEQYF.

The chain joins TRBV21-1 to TRBJ2-7; the table's D call, TRBD2, was not checked against the DNA. TRBV21-1 is labeled a pseudogene. CDR3 length: 15 amino acids. The CDR3 spells CASSKDGRGLHEQYF. In DNA, the CDR3 is TGTGCCAGCAGCAAAGACGGGAGGGGGCTTCACGAGCAGTACTTC.

This clone was observed once. The rearrangement uses TRBV6-1 and TRBJ2-7, with D perhaps matching TRBD2 (6 bases). This CDR3 contains 13 residues. The V and J ends lost 6 bases and 4 bases respectively, with 13 bases between them. Germline lookup yields CDR1 MNHNS and CDR2 SASEGT. Here the CDR3 reads CASRVREEYEQYF. The DNA of the CDR3 is TGTGCCAGCAGGGTGAGGGAGGAGTACGAGCAGTACTTC.

This rearrangement joins TRBV30 to TRBJ2-2; TRBD2 matches 14 bases. The CDR3 spans 17 residues. Germline values: CDR1 GTSNPN, CDR2 SVGIG (reference sequence). The chain's CDR3 is CAAGTSGRGTLAGELFF. The CDR3, as DNA: TGTGCGGCGGGGACTAGCGGGAGAGGGACCCTGGCCGGGGAGCTGTTTTTT.

The chain carries TRBV19 and TRBJ2-1, with unresolved D. The CDR3 consists of 15 residues. Germline V lookup: CDR1 LNHDA, CDR2 SQIVND (reference sequence). Between the trimmed V and J ends, which lost 0 bases and 4 bases, there was a span of 10 bases. The CDR3 DNA reads TGTGCCAGTAGTATAGATCTCCCCGGGTACAATGAGCAGTTCTTC. Amino acids: CASSIDLPGYNEQFF. The full variable domain, in which reference TRBV19 and TRBJ2-1 provide the parts outside the CDR3, is DGGITQSPKYLFRKEGQNVTLSCEQNLNHDAMYWYRQDPGQGLRLIYYSQIVNDFQKGDIAEGYSVSREKKESFPLTVTSAQKNPTAFYLCASSIDLPGYNEQFFGPGTRLTVL.

This chain links TRBV2 with TRBJ2-3, with a weak D call TRBD2 (5 bases). The CDR3 is 14 amino acids. V dropped 2 bases and J dropped 1 base, with 7 bases sitting between them. Germline loops: CDR1 SNHLY, CDR2 FYNNEI. The DNA for the CDR3 is TGTGCCAGCAGTGAATGGACTCGCACAGATACGCAGTATTTT. Protein sequence: CASSEWTRTDTQYF.

The gene calls are TRBV9 and TRBJ2-1; 10 nucleotides align to TRBD2. This CDR3 has 17 residues. Germline V gene lookup returns CDR1 SGDLS and CDR2 YYNGEE. Trimming cost V 4 bases and J 3 bases; bases outside gene matches: 10. The CDR3 protein is CASSLFLAGVNYNEQFF. The CDR3 bases are TGTGCCAGCAGCCTCTTTCTAGCGGGAGTGAACTACAATGAGCAGTTCTTC.

The rearrangement links TRBV5-6 to TRBJ2-7, with 8 bases that match TRBD2. There are 14 residues in the CDR3. V lost 1 base to trimming and J lost 1 base; unmatched junction nucleotides: 1. Germline V gene sequence: CDR1 SGHDT, CDR2 YYEEEE. The CDR3 spells CASSLSSGSYEQYF. DNA for the CDR3: TGTGCCAGCAGCTTGTCTAGCGGGTCCTACGAGCAGTACTTC.

This clone was detected a few times. The rearrangement uses TRBV29-1 and TRBJ2-2; either TRBD1 or TRBD2 may fit D (5 bases each). This CDR3 region has 13 residues. V was cut by 7 bases and J by 7 bases, with 16 bases left in between. Germline V gives CDR1 SQVTM, CDR2 ANQGSEA. The CDR3 DNA follows: TGCAGCGGTGGGGACCGGGTAGGCGGGGAGCTGTTTTTT. It is translated as CSGGDRVGGELFF.

The V gene is TRBV30, the J gene TRBJ2-6, with D unclear. The CDR3 spans 14 residues. CDR1 is GTSNPN and CDR2 is SVGIG in the germline V gene (reference sequence). The V gene lost 5 bases and the J gene lost 1 base, with 9 bases spanning the gap. The CDR3 nucleotides are TGTGCCTGGCAGGTTCTATCTGGGGCCAACGTCCTGACTTTC. It specifies CAWQVLSGANVLTF.

The V gene is TRBV28, the J gene TRBJ1-3, with unresolved D. Germline V lookup: CDR1 MDHEN, CDR2 SYDVKM. V was pared by 10 bases and J by 0 bases, with 16 bases between. This CDR3 is built from 15 residues. The CDR3 region has the DNA TGTGCCACCCAGAGCGGGCAGCGCTCTGGAAACACCATATATTTT. Translated: CATQSGQRSGNTIYF.

In this sample, this clone is medium-sized. The chain links TRBV6-5 to TRBJ1-1, with a tentative D call TRBD1 (6 bases). From germline, CDR1 is MNHEY and CDR2 SVGAGI. V dropped 4 bases and J dropped 1 base, with 10 bases sitting between them. The CDR3 extends over 14 amino acids. CDR3 nucleotide sequence: TGTGCCAGCAGTTGGCAGGGGAGGAACACTGAAGCTTTCTTT. This sequence encodes CASSWQGRNTEAFF.

The chain uses TRBV6-6 and TRBJ1-4, with D possibly matching TRBD1 (6 bases). Trimming pared 2 bases from V and 7 bases from J, leaving 11 bases between. The germline V gene encodes CDR1 MNHNY and CDR2 SVGAGI (reference sequence). This CDR3 has 14 residues. The CDR3: CASSYGGGREKLFF. In DNA, the CDR3 is TGTGCCAGCAGTTACGGTGGGGGGCGTGAAAAACTGTTTTTT.

The V call is TRBV5-1, the J call TRBJ2-7, with a possible D match to TRBD2 (7 bases). Germline V gene sequence: CDR1 SGHRS, CDR2 YFSETQ. Trimming left V 1 base short and J 0 bases short, with 14 bases between. The CDR3 sequence is 16 residues long. CDR3 nucleotides: TGCGCCAGCAGCTTGTCGCGGGGGCAGGCCTCCTACGAGCAGTACTTC. Translated: CASSLSRGQASYEQYF.

The CDR3 nucleotides read TGTGCCAGCAGCTCCTCGGCGGGACTAGCGGGAGTCCACGAGCAGTACTTC. Its translation: CASSSSAGLAGVHEQYF. This chain joins TRBV7-2 and TRBJ2-7; the match to TRBD2 covers 14 bases. Germline CDR1 reads SGHTA; CDR2 reads FQGNSA. V dropped 4 bases and J dropped 5; count of bases not matched to a gene: 10. The CDR3 loop spans 17 amino acids.

The chain recombines TRBV19 with TRBJ2-1; D may be TRBD2 (5 bases). The length of the CDR3 is 16 residues. V lost 5 bases to trimming and J lost 4 bases, with 18 bases between them. Germline V gives CDR1 LNHDA, CDR2 SQIVND (reference sequence). CDR3 protein: CASSEGPNPPYNEQFF. The CDR3 coding sequence is TGTGCCAGTAGTGAGGGTCCTAACCCTCCTTACAATGAGCAGTTCTTC.

J is TRBJ2-7 and V is TRBV19; tentatively, D is TRBD2 (6 bases). V lost 6 bases, J lost 6 bases, and 15 bases lay in between. This CDR3 region has 13 residues. Looked up from germline, CDR1 is LNHDA and CDR2 is SQIVND (reference sequence). CDR3: CASSPWGRSEQYF. The CDR3 bases are TGTGCCAGTAGCCCCTGGGGGAGGTCCGAGCAGTACTTC.

The J gene is TRBJ1-1, the V gene TRBV6-6; D uncertain. The V gene's germline CDR1 is MNHNY and CDR2 SVGAGI (reference sequence). V lost 5 bases and J 0 bases, leaving 13 bases between the germline ends. The CDR3 is 15 amino acids. The CDR3 sequence is CASSIEGDMNTEAFF. DNA of the CDR3: TGTGCCAGCAGTATTGAGGGCGACATGAACACTGAAGCTTTCTTT.

The chain combines TRBV28 with TRBJ2-1; 8 positions agree with TRBD2. Per germline, CDR1 MDHEN and CDR2 SYDVKM. The CDR3 spans 13 residues. V shed 6 bases, J shed 9 bases, and the junction held 7 bases outside the gene matches. CDR3 sequence reads: CASRDGTRGEQFF. CDR3 nucleotide sequence: TGTGCCAGCAGGGACGGGACTAGGGGTGAGCAGTTCTTC.

The CDR3 sequence: CAWSGQPQETQYF. CDR3 DNA sequence: TGTGCCTGGAGTGGACAGCCGCAAGAGACCCAGTACTTC. This chain uses TRBV30 with TRBJ2-5; D perhaps matches TRBD1 (5 bases). V lost 1 base and J 2 bases, leaving 8 bases between the germline ends. The length of the CDR3 is 13 residues. CDR1 and CDR2 from the germline V gene are GTSNPN and SVGIG (reference sequence). The full variable domain, in which reference TRBV30 and TRBJ2-5 provide the parts outside the CDR3, is SQTIHQWPATLVQPVGSPLSLECTVEGTSNPNLYWYRQAAGRGLQLLFYSVGIGQISSEVPQNLSASRPQDRQFILSSKKLLLSDSGFYLCAWSGQPQETQYFGPGTRLLVL.

The rearrangement uses TRBV5-6 and TRBJ1-2; no definite D call. V lost 2 bases, J lost 3 bases, and 8 bases lay in between. The CDR3 is made up of 13 amino acids. The V gene's germline CDR1 is SGHDT and CDR2 YYEEEE. The CDR3 sequence is CASSFPADYGYTF. The DNA for the CDR3 is TGTGCCAGCAGCTTCCCCGCAGACTATGGCTACACCTTC.

The rearrangement uses TRBV30 and TRBJ2-1, with 10 bases aligning to TRBD2. CDR1 and CDR2 from the germline V gene are GTSNPN and SVGIG (reference sequence). There are 16 residues in the CDR3. J gave up 4 bases and V 0 bases, and 6 bases lay outside the gene matches. The CDR3 loop is CAWSVLASGRYNEQFF. Here the CDR3 DNA reads TGTGCCTGGAGTGTACTGGCTAGCGGGAGATACAATGAGCAGTTCTTC. The full variable domain, in which reference TRBV30 and TRBJ2-1 provide the parts outside the CDR3, is SQTIHQWPATLVQPVGSPLSLECTVEGTSNPNLYWYRQAAGRGLQLLFYSVGIGQISSEVPQNLSASRPQDRQFILSSKKLLLSDSGFYLCAWSVLASGRYNEQFFGPGTRLTVL.

V and J are TRBV7-2 and TRBJ2-1, with TRBD2 identical over 12 bases. Germline V lookup: CDR1 SGHTA, CDR2 FQGNSA. The CDR3 is made up of 18 amino acids. V shed 0 bases and J 5 bases; nucleotides not matched to a gene: 8. The CDR3 is CASSLASTSGGKNNEQFF. CDR3 coding DNA: TGTGCCAGCAGCTTAGCGTCGACTAGCGGGGGCAAGAACAATGAGCAGTTCTTC.

As concerns this clone: A read error likely explains this, since a far larger clone differs by one base. The same CDR3 is also encoded by other DNA sequences in this sample. The chain carries TRBV6-5 and TRBJ1-2, with D perhaps matching TRBD1 (5 bases). This CDR3 is 11 amino acids long. Germline V gene sequence: CDR1 MNHEY, CDR2 SVGAGI. V gave up 8 bases and J gave up 1 base, with 5 bases separating them. The CDR3 here is CASGGNYGYTF. As DNA, the CDR3 is TGTGCCAGCGGGGGTAACTATGGCTACACCTTC.